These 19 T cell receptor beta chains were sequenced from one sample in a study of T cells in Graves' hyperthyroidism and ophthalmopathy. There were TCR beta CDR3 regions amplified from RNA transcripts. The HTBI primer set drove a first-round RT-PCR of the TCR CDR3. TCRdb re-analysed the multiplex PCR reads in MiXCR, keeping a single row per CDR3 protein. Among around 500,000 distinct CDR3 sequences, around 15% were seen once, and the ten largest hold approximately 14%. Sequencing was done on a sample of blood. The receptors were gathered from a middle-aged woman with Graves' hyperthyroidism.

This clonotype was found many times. The DNA of the CDR3 is TGCAGTGCAACGGACAGGGGGCCCCAAGAGACCCAGTACTTC. Translated, it gives CSATDRGPQETQYF. The chain employs TRBV20-1 and TRBJ2-5; TRBD1 matches at 11 bases. The CDR3 has 14 residues. The V gene end was trimmed by 6 bases and the J gene end by 1 base; junction bases not matched to a gene: 4. Germline values: CDR1 DFQATT, CDR2 SNEGSKA (reference sequence).

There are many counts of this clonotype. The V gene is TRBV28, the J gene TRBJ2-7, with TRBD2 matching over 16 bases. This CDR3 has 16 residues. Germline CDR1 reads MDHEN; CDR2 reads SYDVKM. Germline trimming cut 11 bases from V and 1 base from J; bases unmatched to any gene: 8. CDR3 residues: CAGGTSGRAGSYEQYF. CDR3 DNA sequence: TGTGCCGGAGGGACTAGCGGGAGGGCCGGTTCCTACGAGCAGTACTTC. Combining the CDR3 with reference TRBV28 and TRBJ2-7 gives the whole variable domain DVKVTQSSRYLVKRTGEKVFLECVQDMDHENMFWYRQDPGLGLRLIYFSYDVKMKEKGDIPEGYSVSREKKERFSLILESASTNQTSMYLCAGGTSGRAGSYEQYFGPGTRLTVT.

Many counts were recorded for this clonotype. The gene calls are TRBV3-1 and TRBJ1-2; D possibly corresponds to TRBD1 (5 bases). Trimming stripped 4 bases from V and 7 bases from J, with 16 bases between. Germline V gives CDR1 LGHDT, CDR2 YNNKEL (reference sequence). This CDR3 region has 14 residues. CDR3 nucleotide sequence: TGTGCCAGCAGCCTCCGGGGCGGGGTGAGTGGCTACACCTTC. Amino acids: CASSLRGGVSGYTF.

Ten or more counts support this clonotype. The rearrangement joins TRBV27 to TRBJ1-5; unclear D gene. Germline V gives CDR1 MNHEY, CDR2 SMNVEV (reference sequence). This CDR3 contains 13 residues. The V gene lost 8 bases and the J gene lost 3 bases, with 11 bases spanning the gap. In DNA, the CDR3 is TGTGCCAGCGGTACAAGGGACAATCAGCCCCAGCATTTT. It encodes CASGTRDNQPQHF.

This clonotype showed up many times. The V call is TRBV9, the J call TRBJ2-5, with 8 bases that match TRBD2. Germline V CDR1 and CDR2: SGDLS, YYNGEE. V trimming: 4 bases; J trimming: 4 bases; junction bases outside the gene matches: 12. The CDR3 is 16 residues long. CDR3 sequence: CASSSGGGLGAETQYF. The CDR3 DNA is TGTGCCAGCAGCTCCGGGGGGGGGCTAGGGGCAGAGACCCAGTACTTC.

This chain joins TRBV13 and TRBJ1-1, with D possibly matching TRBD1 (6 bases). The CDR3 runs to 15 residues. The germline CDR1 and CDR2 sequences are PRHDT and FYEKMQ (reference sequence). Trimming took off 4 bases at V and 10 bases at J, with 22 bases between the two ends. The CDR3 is CASSSGAGTTRGAFF. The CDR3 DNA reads TGTGCCAGCAGCTCAGGGGCCGGGACAACCCGAGGAGCTTTCTTT.

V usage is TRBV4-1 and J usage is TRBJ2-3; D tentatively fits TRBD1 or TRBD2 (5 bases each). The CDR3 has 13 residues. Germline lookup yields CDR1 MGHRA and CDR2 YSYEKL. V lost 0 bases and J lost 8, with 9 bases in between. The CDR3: CASSQDPGGTQYF. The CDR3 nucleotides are TGCGCCAGCAGCCAAGATCCTGGGGGTACGCAGTATTTT.

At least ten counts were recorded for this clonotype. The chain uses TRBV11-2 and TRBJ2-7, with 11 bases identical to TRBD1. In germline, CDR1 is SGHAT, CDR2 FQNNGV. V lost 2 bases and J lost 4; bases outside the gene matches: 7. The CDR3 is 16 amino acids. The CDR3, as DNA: TGTGCCAGCAGCTTATTCCAGGGACAGGGGGTTTACGAGCAGTACTTC. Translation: CASSLFQGQGVYEQYF. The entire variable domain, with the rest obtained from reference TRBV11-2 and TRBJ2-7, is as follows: EAGVAQSPRYKIIEKRQSVAFWCNPISGHATLYWYQQILGQGPKLLIQFQNNGVVDDSQLPKDRFSAERLKGVDSTLKIQPAKLEDSAVYLCASSLFQGQGVYEQYFGPGTRLTVT.

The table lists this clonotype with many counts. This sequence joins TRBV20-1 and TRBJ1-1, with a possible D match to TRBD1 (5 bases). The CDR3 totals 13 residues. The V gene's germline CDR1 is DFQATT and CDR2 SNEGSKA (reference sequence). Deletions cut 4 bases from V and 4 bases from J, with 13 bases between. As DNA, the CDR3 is TGCAGTGCTACCCCGGGACCCTCCACTGAAGCTTTCTTT. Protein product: CSATPGPSTEAFF.

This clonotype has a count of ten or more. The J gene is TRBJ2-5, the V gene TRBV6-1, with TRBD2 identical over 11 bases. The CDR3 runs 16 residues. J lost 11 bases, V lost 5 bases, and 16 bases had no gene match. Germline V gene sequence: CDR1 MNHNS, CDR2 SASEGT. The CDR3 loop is CASSYERGLAGGAQYF. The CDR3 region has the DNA TGTGCCAGCAGTTACGAAAGGGGTCTAGCGGGAGGAGCACAGTACTTC.

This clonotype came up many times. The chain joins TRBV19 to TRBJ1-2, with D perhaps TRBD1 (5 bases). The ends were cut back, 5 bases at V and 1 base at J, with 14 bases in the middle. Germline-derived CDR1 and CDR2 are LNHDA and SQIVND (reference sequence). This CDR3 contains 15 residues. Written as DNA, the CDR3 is TGTGCCAGTAGTGTTCGACAGAACCTTAACTATGGCTACACCTTC. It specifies CASSVRQNLNYGYTF.

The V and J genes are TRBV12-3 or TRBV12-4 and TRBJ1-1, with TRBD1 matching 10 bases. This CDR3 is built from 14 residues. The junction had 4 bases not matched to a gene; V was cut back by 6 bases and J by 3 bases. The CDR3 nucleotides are TGTGCCAGCAGGAAGACAGGGGGCCACACTGAAGCTTTCTTT. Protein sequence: CASRKTGGHTEAFF.

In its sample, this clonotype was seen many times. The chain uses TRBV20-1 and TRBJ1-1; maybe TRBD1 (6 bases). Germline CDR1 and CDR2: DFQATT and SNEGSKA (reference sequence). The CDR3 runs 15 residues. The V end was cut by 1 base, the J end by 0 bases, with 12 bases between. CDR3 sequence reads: CSARGDTAMNTEAFF. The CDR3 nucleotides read TGCAGTGCTAGAGGGGACACCGCAATGAACACTGAAGCTTTCTTT.

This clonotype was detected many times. The CDR3 loop is CASRTGDRIMNTEAFF. The CDR3 bases are TGTGCCAGCAGGACAGGGGACCGGATCATGAACACTGAAGCTTTCTTT. The rearrangement links TRBV2 to TRBJ1-1; 8 nucleotides agree with TRBD1. Germline V lookup: CDR1 SNHLY, CDR2 FYNNEI. V trimming: 6 bases; J trimming: 0 bases; junction bases outside the gene matches: 9. CDR3 size: 16 residues.

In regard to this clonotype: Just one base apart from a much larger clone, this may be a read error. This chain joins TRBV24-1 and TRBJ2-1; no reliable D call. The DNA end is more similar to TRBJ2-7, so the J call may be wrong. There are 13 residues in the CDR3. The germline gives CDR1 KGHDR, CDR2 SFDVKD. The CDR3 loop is CATSQLGYNEQYF. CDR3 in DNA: TGTGCCACCAGTCAGTTGGGCTACAATGAGCAGTACTTC.

CDR3 bases: TGTGCCACCAGCAGAGGGGAGGGGACAGCCTATGGCTACACCTTC. It is translated as CATSRGEGTAYGYTF. This chain links TRBV15 with TRBJ1-2; 7 bases agree with TRBD1. The junction had 6 bases not matched to a gene; V was cut back by 1 base and J by 4 bases. Germline lookup yields CDR1 LNHNV and CDR2 YYDKDF (reference sequence). The CDR3 covers 15 residues.

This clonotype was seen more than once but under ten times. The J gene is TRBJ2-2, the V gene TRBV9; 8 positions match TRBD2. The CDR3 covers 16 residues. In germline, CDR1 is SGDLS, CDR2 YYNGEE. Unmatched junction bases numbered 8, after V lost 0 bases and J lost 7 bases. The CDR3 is CASSVELAALGGELFF. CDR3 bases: TGTGCCAGCAGCGTAGAACTAGCGGCACTCGGCGGGGAGCTGTTTTTT.

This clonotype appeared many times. Here the CDR3 DNA reads TGTGCCAGCAGTGAAGCGGAGGGGGGGAGACTCTCCTACGAGCAGTACTTC. Translated, it gives CASSEAEGGRLSYEQYF. This rearrangement joins TRBV6-1 to TRBJ2-7; possibly TRBD2 for D (7 bases). The CDR3 has 17 amino acids. V was pared by 0 bases and J by 0 bases, with 15 bases between. From germline, CDR1 is MNHNS and CDR2 SASEGT.

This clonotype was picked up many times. CDR3 protein: CAISGSGGNQPQHF. CDR3 in DNA: TGTGCCATCAGTGGGTCAGGGGGCAATCAGCCCCAGCATTTT. V is TRBV10-3 and J is TRBJ1-5, with D possibly TRBD1 on 6 matching bases. The V end lost 4 bases, the J end lost 2 bases, and 9 bases lay between the germline ends. CDR1 and CDR2 (germline): ENHRY, SYGVKD. CDR3 length equals 14 residues.